This T cell receptor beta chain appears in the sequencing data of a study of identical twins' blood T cells. TCR cDNA libraries came from RNA via a modified published protocol. In the original workflow: Each library had roughly 2 to 3.6 million CDR3 reads and about 90,000 to nearly 500,000 clonotypes. TCRdb used MiXCR to reprocess the 5' RACE reads, holding one entry per CDR3 protein. For this entry, the V and J calls and clone size follow TCRdb and not the study's own pipeline. The sample has fewer than 450,000 distinct CDR3 sequences, over 25% seen once. This CDR3 is 14 amino acids long. In germline, CDR1 is DFQATT, CDR2 SNEGSKA (reference sequence). V lost 6 bases and J 0 bases, leaving 9 bases between the germline ends. Study-wide points: Twins shared more top CDR3 clonotypes than unrelated donors did.

The three twin pairs were reared together, likely meeting the same infections. This clonotype occurred once. Its target is unknown. This clonotype originated in a woman between 18 and 55 years old in good health. The V call is TRBV20-1, the J call TRBJ2-6; D is undetermined. The sample was PBMCs. This chain's CDR3 is CSARGVSGANVLTF. CDR3 nucleotides: TGCAGTGCCCGTGGTGTCTCTGGGGCCAACGTCCTGACTTTC.